These T cell receptor beta chains were read from a single sample in a study of PD-L1 blockade in urothelial cancer. TCRdb's table, derived via immunoSEQ multiplex PCR, lists solely in-frame clones and lacks some. The repertoire consists of some 38,000 clones, with around four fifths occurring once and the leading ten covering nearly 15%. Sequencing used PBMCs, obtained around atezolizumab (anti-PD-L1) treatment. These receptors were taken from an elderly man with urothelial cancer. CDR3s include the opening cysteine and the closing phenylalanine or tryptophan. Fields, in order: clone size, J gene, D gene, V gene, CDR3 DNA, CDR3 protein. A D gene is named only where the DNA matches it firmly. Part of the rows lack a size; the others show once, few, many or a class for expanded clones.

>NA|TRBJ2-5|TRBD2|TRBV5-1
TGCGCCAGCAGCTTGTCCGCTTCGAGCGGGAGGGATCGCAAGACCCAGTACTTC
CASSLSASSGRDRKTQYF
>NA|TRBJ1-5|NA|TRBV6-6
TGTGCCAGCAGCCCTGACGGGAACAATCAGCCCCAGCATTTT
CASSPDGNNQPQHF
>NA|TRBJ1-4|TRBD1|TRBV29-1
TGCAGCGTTGAAACCCCCCTCCAGGGGGCTGAAAAACTGTTTTTT
CSVETPLQGAEKLFF
>NA|TRBJ2-2|TRBD2|TRBV5-6
TGTGCCAGCAGCTTACCCCCGCTGGCGGGAGGGCCCGGGGAGCTGTTTTTT
CASSLPPLAGGPGELFF
>NA|TRBJ2-3|NA|TRBV6-4
TGTGCCAGCAGTGACTCGGGGACTCACATCACAGATACGCAGTATTTT
CASSDSGTHITDTQYF
>once|TRBJ2-1|NA|TRBV14
TGTGCCAGCAGCCCCCGATCGGTTAATGAGCAGTTCTTC
CASSPRSVNEQFF
>NA|TRBJ2-7|NA|TRBV7-2
TGTGCCAGCAGCCCCCTGGTAGCGTCCGTTGGGGAGCAGTACTTC
CASSPLVASVGEQYF
>NA|TRBJ2-5|TRBD1|TRBV5-8
TGTGCCAGCAGCTCCCGGGCAGGGGGAAGCGGGACCCAGTACTTC
CASSSRAGGSGTQYF
>NA|TRBJ2-5|TRBD2|TRBV19
TGTGCCAGTAGTCGCGGACTAGCGGAACTTCAAGAGACCCAGTACTTC
CASSRGLAELQETQYF
>NA|TRBJ1-1|TRBD1|TRBV5-1
TGCGCCAGCAGCCAACGGGACAGAATGAACACTGAAGCTTTCTTT
CASSQRDRMNTEAFF
>NA|TRBJ2-1|NA|TRBV6-5
TGTGCCAGCAGTTACGGGGCCCCGGGCTACAATGAGCAGTTCTTC
CASSYGAPGYNEQFF
>NA|TRBJ2-3|TRBD2|TRBV5-1
TGCGCCAGCAGCTTGGCGGGGACTAGCGGCACAGATACGCAGTATTTT
CASSLAGTSGTDTQYF
>NA|TRBJ2-7|TRBD1|TRBV5-1
TGCGCCAGCAGCCAACAGACAGGGAGCTACGAGCAGTACTTC
CASSQQTGSYEQYF
>NA|TRBJ1-5|TRBD1|TRBV7-2
TGTGCCAGCAGCTCTCCGGGACAGGGTTCGCCCCAGCATTTT
CASSSPGQGSPQHF
>few|TRBJ2-1|TRBD2|TRBV18
TGTGCCAGCTCACCGCTAGCGGCCTCCTACAATGAGCAGTTCTTC
CASSPLAASYNEQFF
>NA|TRBJ1-1|TRBD1|TRBV29-1
TGCAGCGCCGGGACAGGAGTGAACACTGAAGCTTTCTTT
CSAGTGVNTEAFF
>NA|TRBJ2-2|TRBD2|TRBV29-1
TGCAGCGTTGCGACCGGGACTAGGACCGGGGAGCTGTTTTTT
CSVATGTRTGELFF
>NA|TRBJ2-7|NA|TRBV19
TGTGCCAGTAGTATCACGCTAGTTTGGTCCTACGAGCAGTACTTC
CASSITLVWSYEQYF
>once|TRBJ1-2|TRBD1|TRBV10-3
TGTGCCATCAGTGAACGGACAGGGGAAAATGGCTACACCTTC
CAISERTGENGYTF
>NA|TRBJ2-1|NA|TRBV21-1
TGTGCCAGCAGCAAAGTAGGGAGTCGGGTTTACAATGAGCAGTTCTTC
CASSKVGSRVYNEQFF
>few|TRBJ2-5|TRBD2|TRBV2
TGTGCCAGCGGCGGGAGGGGCAGATCCCAAGAGACCCAGTACTTC
CASGGRGRSQETQYF
>NA|TRBJ2-5|NA|TRBV5-1
TGCGCCAGCAGCTTGGCGGGAATCCAAGAGACCCAGTACTTC
CASSLAGIQETQYF
>NA|TRBJ1-2|TRBD1|TRBV7-2
TGTGCCAGCAGCCGTCTGACAGGGTATGGCTACACCTTC
CASSRLTGYGYTF
>NA|TRBJ1-1|NA|TRBV29-1
TGCAGCGTTGGAGGAATAGACACTGAAGCTTTCTTT
CSVGGIDTEAFF
>NA|TRBJ2-3|NA|TRBV25-1
TGTGCCAGCAGTGAAACCGGTTTGTCCCTTTGGGATACGCAGTATTTT
CASSETGLSLWDTQYF
>NA|TRBJ2-1|TRBD2|TRBV7-2
TGTGCCAGCAGCTTAGCGCTAGCGGGGCCGAACAATGAGCAGTTCTTC
CASSLALAGPNNEQFF
>NA|TRBJ1-2|NA|TRBV5-1
TGCGCCAGCAGCTTTGGAGGTAAAGACTATGGCTACACCTTC
CASSFGGKDYGYTF
>NA|TRBJ1-1|TRBD1|TRBV5-5
TGTGCCAGCAGCCCCCGGACAGGATACCTGAACACTGAAGCTTTCTTT
CASSPRTGYLNTEAFF